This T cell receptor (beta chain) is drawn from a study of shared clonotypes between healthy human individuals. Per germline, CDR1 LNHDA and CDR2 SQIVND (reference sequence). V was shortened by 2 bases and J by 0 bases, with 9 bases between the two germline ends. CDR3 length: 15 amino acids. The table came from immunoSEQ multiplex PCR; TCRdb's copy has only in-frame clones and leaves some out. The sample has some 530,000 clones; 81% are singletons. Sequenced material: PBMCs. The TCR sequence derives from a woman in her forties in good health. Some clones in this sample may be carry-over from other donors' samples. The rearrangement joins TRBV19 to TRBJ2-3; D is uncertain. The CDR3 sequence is CASSINGLSTDTQYF. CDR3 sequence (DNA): TGTGCCAGTAGTATAAACGGCCTGAGCACAGATACGCAGTATTTT.